These T cell receptor beta chains were read from a single sample in a study of cytomegalovirus exposure and HLA in healthy donors. TCRdb keeps only in-frame clones here, not all; method: immunoSEQ multiplex PCR. This table has 130,000 to 150,000 clones, approximately 78% appearing once. The sequenced sample was PBMCs. These receptors all stem from a female donor in good health and CMV-seronegative. The CDR3 runs from the conserved cysteine through the conserved F or W. Each record gives: CDR3 protein, CDR3 DNA, V gene, J gene, clone size, D gene. A D gene is named only where the DNA matches it firmly. Some rows have no size entry. The others give once, few or many, or a class for an expanded clone.

cdr3_aa: CASSFFLSGRPSSYNEQFF
cdr3_nt: TGTGCCAGCAGTTTCTTCCTTAGCGGGAGGCCGAGCTCCTACAATGAGCAGTTCTTC
v_call: TRBV28
j_call: TRBJ2-1
clone_size: .
d_call: TRBD2

cdr3_aa: CASSDWGATNEKLFF
cdr3_nt: TGTGCCAGCAGTGACTGGGGAGCAACTAATGAAAAACTGTTTTTT
v_call: TRBV6-1
j_call: TRBJ1-4
clone_size: .
d_call: .

cdr3_aa: CASSLGSGVWGYTF
cdr3_nt: TGTGCCAGCAGCTTAGGCTCGGGGGTTTGGGGCTACACCTTC
v_call: TRBV5-6
j_call: TRBJ1-2
clone_size: few
d_call: .

cdr3_aa: CASSWGLNTEAFF
cdr3_nt: TGTGCCAGCAGCTGGGGGCTGAACACTGAAGCTTTCTTT
v_call: TRBV11-3
j_call: TRBJ1-1
clone_size: .
d_call: .

cdr3_aa: CASSVSGKRVGETQYF
cdr3_nt: TGTGCCAGCAGTGTGTCAGGGAAAAGAGTAGGAGAGACCCAGTACTTC
v_call: TRBV27
j_call: TRBJ2-5
clone_size: .
d_call: .

cdr3_aa: CARSAAGVATYEQYF
cdr3_nt: TGTGCCAGAAGCGCAGCAGGGGTAGCAACCTACGAGCAGTACTTC
v_call: TRBV5-3
j_call: TRBJ2-7
clone_size: .
d_call: .

cdr3_aa: CASSAILAGEQFF
cdr3_nt: TGTGCCAGCAGCGCTATTTTAGCGGGAGAGCAGTTCTTC
v_call: TRBV7-2
j_call: TRBJ2-1
clone_size: .
d_call: TRBD2

cdr3_aa: CATMTANTGELFF
cdr3_nt: TGTGCCACCATGACAGCGAACACCGGGGAGCTGTTTTTT
v_call: TRBV6-1
j_call: TRBJ2-2
clone_size: .
d_call: .

cdr3_aa: CATSRDPGTNSPLHF
cdr3_nt: TGTGCCACCAGCAGGGATCCGGGAACGAATTCACCCCTCCACTTT
v_call: TRBV15
j_call: TRBJ1-6
clone_size: .
d_call: .

cdr3_aa: CASSFGMTSYEQYF
cdr3_nt: TGTGCCAGCAGCTTCGGTATGACTTCCTACGAGCAGTACTTC
v_call: TRBV7-8
j_call: TRBJ2-7
clone_size: .
d_call: .

cdr3_aa: CASSVQGDPTAMAGLALSEQFF
cdr3_nt: TGTGCCAGCAGCGTACAAGGCGACCCAACCGCGATGGCGGGACTAGCACTCAGTGAGCAGTTCTTC
v_call: TRBV9
j_call: TRBJ2-1
clone_size: .
d_call: TRBD2

cdr3_aa: CAGSSLRRAGNEQFF
cdr3_nt: TGTGCCGGCAGCTCCCTCCGGAGGGCCGGAAATGAGCAGTTCTTC
v_call: TRBV5-4
j_call: TRBJ2-1
clone_size: .
d_call: .

cdr3_aa: CASSPGPPSGAHEQYF
cdr3_nt: TGCGCCAGCAGCCCCGGCCCCCCTAGCGGGGCCCACGAGCAGTACTTC
v_call: TRBV5-1
j_call: TRBJ2-7
clone_size: .
d_call: TRBD2

cdr3_aa: CASSNTWTGETEAFF
cdr3_nt: TGTGCCAGCAGTAATACCTGGACAGGCGAAACTGAAGCTTTCTTT
v_call: TRBV6-1
j_call: TRBJ1-1
clone_size: .
d_call: TRBD1

cdr3_aa: CASSQAQGGADRGSPLHF
cdr3_nt: TGCGCCAGCAGCCAAGCCCAAGGGGGGGCGGATAGAGGTTCACCCCTCCACTTT
v_call: TRBV4-3
j_call: TRBJ1-6
clone_size: .
d_call: .

cdr3_aa: CASSELASYEQYF
cdr3_nt: TGTGCCAGCAGTGAACTAGCCTCCTACGAGCAGTACTTC
v_call: TRBV27
j_call: TRBJ2-7
clone_size: .
d_call: .

cdr3_aa: CASSAGSAYEQYF
cdr3_nt: TGCGCCAGCAGTGCGGGTAGCGCGTACGAGCAGTACTTC
v_call: TRBV10-2
j_call: TRBJ2-7
clone_size: .
d_call: .